The present T cell receptor (beta chain) was sequenced within a study of shared clonotypes between healthy human individuals. General study findings and limits: Represented diversity (both genetic and exposure-history) was limited by the small number of donors.

On this clone: The antigen is not known.

Genomic DNA of every subset was divided equally among multiple immunoSEQ plates. Assay: immunoSEQ multiplex PCR; the TCRdb copy retains only in-frame clones and omits some. The sample records 2.3 million or so clones, 93% being singletons. This CDR3 is 12 amino acids long. Germline V gene lookup returns CDR1 SNHLY and CDR2 FYNNEI. Between the trimmed V and J ends, which lost 5 bases and 10 bases, there was a span of 14 bases. The J gene is TRBJ1-1, the V gene TRBV2; D ambiguous. This TCR was recovered from a man younger than 35 in good health. Some clones in this sample may be carry-over from other donors' samples. The source material was naive CD4+ T cells from PBMCs. Subset described: CD45RA+ positively selected. CDR3 protein: CASSFEGGPAFF. DNA for the CDR3: TGTGCCAGCAGTTTCGAAGGCGGTCCAGCTTTCTTT.